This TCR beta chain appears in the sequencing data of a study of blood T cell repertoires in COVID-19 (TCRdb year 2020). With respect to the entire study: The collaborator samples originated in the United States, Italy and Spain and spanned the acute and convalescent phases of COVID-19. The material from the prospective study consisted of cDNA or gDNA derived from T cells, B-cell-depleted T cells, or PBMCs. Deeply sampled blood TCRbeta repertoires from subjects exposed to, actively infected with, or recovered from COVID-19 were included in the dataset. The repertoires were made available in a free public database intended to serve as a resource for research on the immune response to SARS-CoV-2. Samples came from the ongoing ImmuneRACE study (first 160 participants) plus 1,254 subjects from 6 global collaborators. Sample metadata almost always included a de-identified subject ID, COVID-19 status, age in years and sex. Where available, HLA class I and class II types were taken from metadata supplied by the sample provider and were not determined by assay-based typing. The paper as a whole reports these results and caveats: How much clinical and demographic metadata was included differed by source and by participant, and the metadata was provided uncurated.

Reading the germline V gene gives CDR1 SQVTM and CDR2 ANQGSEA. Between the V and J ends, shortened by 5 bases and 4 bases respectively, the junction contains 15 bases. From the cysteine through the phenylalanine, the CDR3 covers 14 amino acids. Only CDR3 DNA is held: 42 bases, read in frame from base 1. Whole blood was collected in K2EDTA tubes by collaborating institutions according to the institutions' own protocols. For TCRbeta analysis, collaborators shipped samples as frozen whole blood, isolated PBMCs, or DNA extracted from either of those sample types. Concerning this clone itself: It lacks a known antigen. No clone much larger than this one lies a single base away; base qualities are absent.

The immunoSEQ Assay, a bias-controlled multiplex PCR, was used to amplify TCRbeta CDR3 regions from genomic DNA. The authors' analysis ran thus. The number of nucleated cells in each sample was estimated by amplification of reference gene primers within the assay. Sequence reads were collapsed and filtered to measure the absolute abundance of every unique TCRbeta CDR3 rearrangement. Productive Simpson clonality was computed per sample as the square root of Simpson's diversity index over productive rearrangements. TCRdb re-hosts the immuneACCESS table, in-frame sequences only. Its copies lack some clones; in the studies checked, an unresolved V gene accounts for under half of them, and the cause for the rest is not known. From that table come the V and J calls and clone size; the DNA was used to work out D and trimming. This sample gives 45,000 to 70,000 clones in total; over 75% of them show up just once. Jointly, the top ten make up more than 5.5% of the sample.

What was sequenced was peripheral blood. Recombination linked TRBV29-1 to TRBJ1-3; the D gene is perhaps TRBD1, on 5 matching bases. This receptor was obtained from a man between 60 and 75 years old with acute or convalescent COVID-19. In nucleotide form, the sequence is TGCAGCGTTTCAACAGGTTCCCTCGGAAACACCATATATTTT. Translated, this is CSVSTGSLGNTIYF.